This T cell receptor (beta chain) was documented in a study of OX40 agonist ivuxolimab in advanced cancers. The ends were cut back, 5 bases at V and 5 bases at J, with 15 bases in the middle. Per the germline V gene, CDR1 is SGHTA and CDR2 is FQGNSA. The CDR3 extends over 14 amino acids. TCRdb keeps only in-frame clones here, not all; method: immunoSEQ multiplex PCR. The data show some 90,000 clones, about 94% seen once. This specimen was CD4+ or CD8+ T cells sorted from blood, taken in a trial of the OX40 agonist ivuxolimab. This TCR was recovered from an adult with an advanced solid tumor such as melanoma, head and neck, liver or kidney cancer. The V gene is TRBV7-2, the J gene TRBJ2-5, with D perhaps matching TRBD1 or TRBD2 (6 bases each). CDR3 bases: TGTGCCAGCAGCCCCCCCGGAGGGGGGGAGACCCAGTACTTC. Its translation is CASSPPGGGETQYF.